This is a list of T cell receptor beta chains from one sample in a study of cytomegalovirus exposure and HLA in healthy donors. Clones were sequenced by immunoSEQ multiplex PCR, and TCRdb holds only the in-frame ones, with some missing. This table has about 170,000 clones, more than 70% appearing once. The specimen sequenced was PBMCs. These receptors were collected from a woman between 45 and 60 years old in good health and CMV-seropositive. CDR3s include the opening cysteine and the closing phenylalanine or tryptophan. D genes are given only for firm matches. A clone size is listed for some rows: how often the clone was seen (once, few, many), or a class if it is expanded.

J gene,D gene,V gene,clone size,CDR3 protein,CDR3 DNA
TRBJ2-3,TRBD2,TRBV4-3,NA,CASSQGLAPSTDTQYF,TGCGCCAGCAGCCAAGGACTAGCCCCTAGCACAGATACGCAGTATTTT
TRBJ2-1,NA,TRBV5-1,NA,CASSLMLSSSYNEQFF,TGCGCCAGCAGCTTGATGCTTTCGAGCTCCTACAATGAGCAGTTCTTC
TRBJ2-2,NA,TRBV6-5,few,CASSSPFQVGELFF,TGTGCCAGCAGTTCCCCGTTTCAGGTCGGGGAGCTGTTTTTT
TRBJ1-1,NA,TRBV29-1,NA,CSGRRGGDTEAFF,TGCAGCGGTAGGAGGGGAGGTGACACTGAAGCTTTCTTT
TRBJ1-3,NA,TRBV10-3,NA,CAISAGTGNTIYF,TGTGCCATCAGTGCAGGAACTGGAAACACCATATATTTT
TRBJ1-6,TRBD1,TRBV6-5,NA,CASSPEDRVGSPLHF,TGTGCCAGCAGCCCCGAGGACAGGGTGGGATCACCCCTCCACTTT
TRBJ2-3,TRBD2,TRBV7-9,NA,CASSLGGLAGDTQYF,TGTGCCAGCAGCTTAGGAGGACTAGCGGGAGATACGCAGTATTTT
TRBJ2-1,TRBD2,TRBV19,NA,CASRPLTSLAEQFF,TGTGCCAGTAGACCACTGACTAGCCTTGCTGAGCAGTTCTTC
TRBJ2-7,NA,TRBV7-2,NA,CASSLLRNSEEQYF,TGTGCCAGCAGCTTACTGAGAAATAGTGAGGAGCAGTACTTC
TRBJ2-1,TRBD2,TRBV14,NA,CASSPRTSWESKDNEQFF,TGTGCCAGCAGCCCCAGGACTAGTTGGGAGAGCAAGGACAATGAGCAGTTCTTC
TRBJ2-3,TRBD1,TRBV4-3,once,CASSLGDRGHSTDTQYF,TGCGCCAGCAGCCTCGGGGACAGGGGCCATAGCACAGATACGCAGTATTTT
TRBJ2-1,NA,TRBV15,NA,CATSRPGSVSSYNEQFF,TGTGCCACCAGCAGACCCGGGAGCGTGAGCTCCTACAATGAGCAGTTCTTC
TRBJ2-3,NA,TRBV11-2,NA,CASSSVGGWNTQYF,TGTGCCAGCAGCTCGGTTGGGGGGTGGAATACGCAGTATTTT
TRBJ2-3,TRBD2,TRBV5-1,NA,CASSLRLAGEGDTQYF,TGCGCCAGCAGCTTGCGACTAGCGGGAGAGGGAGATACGCAGTATTTT
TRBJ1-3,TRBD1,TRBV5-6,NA,CASSPIPGTGGFGNTIYF,TGTGCCAGCAGCCCAATCCCCGGGACAGGGGGCTTCGGAAACACCATATATTTT
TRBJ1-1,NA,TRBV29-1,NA,CSVITGKSFMNTEAFF,TGCAGCGTTATAACAGGGAAGAGCTTCATGAACACTGAAGCTTTCTTT
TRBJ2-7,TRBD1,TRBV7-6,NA,CASSRDRGSYEQYF,TGTGCCAGCAGCAGAGACAGGGGGAGCTACGAGCAGTACTTC
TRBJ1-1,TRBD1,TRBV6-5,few,CASSRGQDTEAFF,TGTGCCAGCAGTAGGGGGCAAGACACTGAAGCTTTCTTT
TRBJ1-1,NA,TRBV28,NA,CASSFQAANTEAFF,TGTGCCAGCAGTTTTCAAGCGGCGAACACTGAAGCTTTCTTT
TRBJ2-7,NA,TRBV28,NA,CASSLGTPGYEQYF,TGTGCCAGCAGTTTAGGAACTCCCGGGTACGAGCAGTACTTC
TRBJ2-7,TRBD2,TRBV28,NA,CASIAGVGEQYF,TGTGCCAGTATAGCGGGAGTAGGCGAGCAGTACTTC
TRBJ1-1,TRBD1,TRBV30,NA,CAWSVLWRTGGNTEAFF,TGTGCCTGGAGTGTACTGTGGCGGACAGGGGGGAACACTGAAGCTTTCTTT
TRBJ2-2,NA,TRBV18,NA,CASVPGLTNTGELFF,TGTGCCAGCGTTCCGGGACTCACAAACACCGGGGAGCTGTTTTTT
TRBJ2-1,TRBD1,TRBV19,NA,CASNKPGQPYNEQFF,TGTGCCAGCAATAAACCGGGACAGCCGTACAATGAGCAGTTCTTC
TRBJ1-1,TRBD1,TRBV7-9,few,CASSLDRDSTEAFF,TGTGCCAGCAGCTTAGACCGGGACAGCACTGAAGCTTTCTTT
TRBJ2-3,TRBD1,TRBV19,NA,CAKRQGTQYF,TGTGCGAAAAGACAGGGTACGCAGTATTTT
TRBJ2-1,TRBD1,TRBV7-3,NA,CASSLGQATYNEQFF,TGTGCCAGCAGCCTTGGACAGGCTACCTACAATGAGCAGTTCTTC
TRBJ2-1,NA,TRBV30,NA,CAWSVNRGNEQFF,TGTGCCTGGAGTGTCAATCGGGGGAATGAGCAGTTCTTC
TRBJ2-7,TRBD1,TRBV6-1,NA,CASSLGQGYEQYF,TGTGCCAGCAGTTTGGGACAGGGCTACGAGCAGTACTTC
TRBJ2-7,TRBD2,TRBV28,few,CASSLISGRSEQYF,TGTGCCAGCAGTCTAATTAGCGGGAGAAGTGAGCAGTACTTC
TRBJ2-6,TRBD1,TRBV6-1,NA,CASGQGSSGANVLTF,TGTGCCAGCGGACAGGGAAGCTCTGGGGCCAACGTCCTGACTTTC
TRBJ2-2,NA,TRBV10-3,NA,CATGRSTGELFF,TGTGCCACTGGAAGGAGCACCGGGGAGCTGTTTTTT
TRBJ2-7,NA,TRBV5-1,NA,CASSLERSSYEQYF,TGCGCCAGCAGCTTGGAGCGGAGCTCCTACGAGCAGTACTTC
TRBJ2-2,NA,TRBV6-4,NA,CASSEGGNTGELFF,TGTGCCAGCAGTGAAGGGGGGAACACCGGGGAGCTGTTTTTT
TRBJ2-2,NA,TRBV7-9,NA,CSSSLGGGELFF,TGTTCCAGCAGCTTAGGAGGCGGGGAGCTGTTTTTT
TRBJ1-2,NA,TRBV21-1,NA,CASSPNRAERVYGYTF,TGTGCCAGCAGCCCGAACAGGGCAGAGAGGGTCTACGGCTACACCTTC
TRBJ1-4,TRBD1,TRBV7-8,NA,CASSPGTGYGEKLFF,TGTGCCAGCAGCCCCGGGACAGGGTATGGGGAAAAACTGTTTTTT
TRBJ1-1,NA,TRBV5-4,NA,CASSLFRDTEAFF,TGTGCCAGCAGCTTGTTCCGGGACACTGAAGCTTTCTTT
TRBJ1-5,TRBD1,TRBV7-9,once,CASSGAGGFQPQHF,TGTGCCAGCAGCGGGGCAGGGGGCTTTCAGCCCCAGCATTTT
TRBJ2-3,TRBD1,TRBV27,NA,CASTRQGASTDTQYF,TGTGCCAGCACCAGACAGGGGGCGAGCACAGATACGCAGTATTTT
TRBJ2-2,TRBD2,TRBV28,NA,CASSFGLARTGELFF,TGTGCCAGCAGTTTCGGACTAGCGCGCACCGGGGAGCTGTTTTTT
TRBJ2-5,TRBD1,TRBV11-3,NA,CASSPRGQRQETQYF,TGTGCCAGCAGCCCACGGGGACAGCGCCAAGAGACCCAGTACTTC